The T cell receptor (beta chain) described here comes from a study of shared clonotypes between healthy human individuals (dated by TCRdb to 2018 to 2020). About the study as a whole: Three men and two women, aged 18 to 49 years, made up the cohort. For each donor, three plates each were used for CD4 naive and CD4 memory, two plates were used for CD8 naive, and one plate was used for CD8 memory. To estimate repertoire size and how much clonotype sharing occurs between individuals, the study deeply sequenced the blood TCR repertoires of roughly 5 healthy adults. Different laboratories and diverse techniques were used to prepare libraries and sequence TCR repertoires, to increase sequencing depth and limit assay-specific biases. Per donor, leukapheresis produced somewhere between about 0.94 and 9.5 billion PBMCs. Points the paper makes about the study in general: Clonotypes shared by all four sorted-subset donors showed higher generation probabilities than non-shared clonotypes. Even with the large sequencing depth, rarefaction of the sorted-subset datasets indicated that sequencing was incomplete. Naive subsets generally had larger estimated clonotype richness than memory subsets. Because the study included a small number of donors, the genetic and exposure-history diversity represented was limited. Sampling was restricted to blood, and TCR repertoires in tissue are likely to differ from TCR repertoires in blood. When a handful of donors were compared, the shared fraction of clonotypes was about 5% for naive CD4, around 3.5% for naive CD8, 2.3% for memory CD4, and around 0.37% for memory CD8. Pairwise subsampling indicated that sequencing depth was expected to affect the degree of clonotype sharing among donors.

The CDR3, from cysteine to phenylalanine, totals 16 residues. Of all the DNA, just the CDR3 is kept, 48 bases in frame from base 1. Trimming removed 5 bases from V and 3 bases from J, leaving 20 bases between the germline ends. From a lookup of the germline V gene, CDR1 and CDR2 are MDHEN and SYDVKM. Donors were healthy HIV-negative adults with no recently reported acute infections or vaccinations. All donors were Caucasian adults living in Nashville, Tennessee, USA. CD8 memory samples consisted of magnetically selected CD45RO+ cells combined with CCR7-negative CD45RA+ effector memory (TemRA) cells. Blood was obtained by leukapheresis, after which PBMCs were separated by Ficoll-Histopaque density gradient centrifugation and cryopreserved in liquid nitrogen vapor phase. Analytical flow cytometry was used to check the purity and quantity of each magnetically sorted T cell population. Genomic DNA was isolated from each sorted fraction and quantified by UV absorbance on a Nanodrop 2000c.

Using the deep immunoSEQ assay, TCR CDR3 regions were amplified from genomic DNA by multiplex PCR. For each cell subset, the extracted genomic DNA was distributed evenly across all wells of several immunoSEQ 96-well plates, and each plate served as one replicate. For sorted subsets, around 200 ng genomic DNA, equal to about 30,000 T cell genomes, was loaded into each replicate PCR. Purified libraries were measured with a Qubit 3.0 fluorometer, size-checked on a Bioanalyzer 2100, and measured again with the KAPA Library Quantification kit. Every immunoSEQ 96-well plate was sequenced on a separate single-read 150-cycle Illumina NextSeq 550 flow cell. Per the authors' processing: Because the immunoSEQ output held only junctional sequences and lacked quality scores, the filtering could not match the filtering applied to full-length reads. Sequences were annotated with PyIR, a Python wrapper for IgBLAST v1.9, using IMGT germline references to assign V/J genes and CDR3. Any read was removed if the V/J assignment was weak (E-value above 1e-6), the CDR3 was missing, or the read contained stop codons, out-of-frame junctions, or ambiguous translated residues. V3J clonotypes were defined as sequences sharing the same inferred V gene, J gene, and CDR3 amino acid sequence. Percentage overlap between repertoires was calculated by dividing the number of shared unique clonotypes by the size of the smaller repertoire. RTK rarefaction, the Chao1 estimator, and Recon v2.1 estimates of unobserved clonotypes were used to assess repertoire richness. Generation probabilities were computed with OLGA for all TCRbeta clonotypes obtained by the gDNA method from four donors. The clones in this table, taken by TCRdb from immuneACCESS, are in-frame only. Not every clone is retained; where verified, under half of the shortfall comes from an unresolved V gene, and the cause of the rest is unknown. That table supplies the V and J calls and clone size; D and trimming were determined from the DNA. The sample table shows roughly 700,000 clones, and around 91% are seen once. Of the sample, approximately 35% is held by the ten largest clones.

This clone was seen a single time. This clone's antigen is unknown. No much larger clone is present one base from it, and per-base qualities are unavailable. The clonotype was recovered from a man aged 18 to 35 in good health. Some clones in this sample may be carry-over from other donors' samples. The chain joins TRBV28 to TRBJ2-7, with the D gene uncertain. The sample taken for sequencing was memory CD8+ T cells from PBMCs. The sample's cell subset or site label, in plain terms: CD45RO+ cells pooled with CCR7-negative TemRA cells. In nucleotide form, the sequence is TGTGCCAGCAGTCCGCCGGTAGGGTCCCTCTACTACGAGCAGTACTTC. Translation gives CASSPPVGSLYYEQYF.